This entry describes one T cell receptor (beta chain). Methods used by the authors: Reference gene primer amplification in the assay estimated nucleated cell counts. Here immunoSEQ multiplex PCR was the method, and the copy in TCRdb shows in-frame clones only, minus some. V and J calls and clone size are as listed in that table; D and trimming were resolved from the DNA. The sample carries approximately 290,000 clones, 80% to 90% recorded once. This sample is part of a study of blood T cell repertoires in COVID-19. Study summary: Spain, Italy and the United States supplied samples that represented acute and convalescent COVID-19. The cDNA or gDNA used as material had been derived from T cells, B-cell-depleted T cells, or PBMCs.

V trimming: 1 base; J trimming: 2 bases; junction bases outside the gene matches: 5. The CDR3 has 15 amino acids. Germline CDR1 is SGHRS and CDR2 is YFSETQ. Sequenced material: peripheral blood. The TCR comes from a young man with acute or convalescent COVID-19. The chain uses TRBV5-1 and TRBJ2-5; 7 bases map to TRBD1. This CDR3 reads CASSLNPGGQETQYF. The DNA of the CDR3 is TGCGCCAGCAGCTTGAACCCAGGGGGTCAAGAGACCCAGTACTTC. Full variable domain (outside the CDR3, taken from reference TRBV5-1 and TRBJ2-5): KAGVTQTPRYLIKTRGQQVTLSCSPISGHRSVSWYQQTPGQGLQFLFEYFSETQRNKGNFPGRFSGRQFSNSRSEMNVSTLELGDSALYLCASSLNPGGQETQYFGPGTRLLVL.